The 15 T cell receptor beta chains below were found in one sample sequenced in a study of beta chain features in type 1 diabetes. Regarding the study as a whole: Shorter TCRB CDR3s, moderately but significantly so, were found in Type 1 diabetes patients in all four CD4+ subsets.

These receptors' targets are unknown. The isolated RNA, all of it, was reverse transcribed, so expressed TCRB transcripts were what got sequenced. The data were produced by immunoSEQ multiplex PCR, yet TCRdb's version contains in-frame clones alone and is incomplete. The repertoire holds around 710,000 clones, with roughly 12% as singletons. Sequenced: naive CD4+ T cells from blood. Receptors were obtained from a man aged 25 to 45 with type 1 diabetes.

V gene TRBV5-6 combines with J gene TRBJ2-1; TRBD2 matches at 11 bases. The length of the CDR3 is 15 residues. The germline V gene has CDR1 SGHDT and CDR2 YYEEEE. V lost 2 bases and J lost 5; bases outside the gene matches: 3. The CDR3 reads CASSFSGGADNEQFF. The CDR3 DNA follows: TGTGCCAGCAGCTTTAGCGGGGGGGCCGACAATGAGCAGTTCTTC.

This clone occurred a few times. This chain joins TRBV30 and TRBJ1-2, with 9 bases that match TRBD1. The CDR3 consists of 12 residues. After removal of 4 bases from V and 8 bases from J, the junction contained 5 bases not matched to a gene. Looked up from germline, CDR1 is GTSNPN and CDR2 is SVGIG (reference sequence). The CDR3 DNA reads TGTGCCTGGATCGGACAGGGGAGAGGCTACACCTTC. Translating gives CAWIGQGRGYTF.

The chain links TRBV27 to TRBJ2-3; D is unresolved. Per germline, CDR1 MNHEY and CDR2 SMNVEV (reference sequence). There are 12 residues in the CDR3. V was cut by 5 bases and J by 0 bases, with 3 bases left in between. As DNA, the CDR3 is TGTGCCAGCAGTGGGAGCACAGATACGCAGTATTTT. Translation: CASSGSTDTQYF.

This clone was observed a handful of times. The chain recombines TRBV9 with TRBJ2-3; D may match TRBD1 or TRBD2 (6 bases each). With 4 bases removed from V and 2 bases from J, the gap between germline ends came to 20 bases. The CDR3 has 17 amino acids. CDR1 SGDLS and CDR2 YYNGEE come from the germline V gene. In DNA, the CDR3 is TGTGCCAGCAGCCTCCTTCAAGGGGGACTCAACACAGATACGCAGTATTTT. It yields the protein CASSLLQGGLNTDTQYF.

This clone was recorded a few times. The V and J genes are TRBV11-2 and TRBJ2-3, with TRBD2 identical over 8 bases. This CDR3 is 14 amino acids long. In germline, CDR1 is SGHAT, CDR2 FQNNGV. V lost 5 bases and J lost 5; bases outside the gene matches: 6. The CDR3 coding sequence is TGTGCCAGCAGCCGCAGCGGGGGCGGAGATACGCAGTATTTT. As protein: CASSRSGGGDTQYF.

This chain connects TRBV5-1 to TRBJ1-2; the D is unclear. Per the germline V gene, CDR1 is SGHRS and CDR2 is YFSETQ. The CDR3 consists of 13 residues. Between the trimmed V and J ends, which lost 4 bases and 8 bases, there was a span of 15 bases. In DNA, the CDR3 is TGCGCCAGCAGCAGTAACCGCGGGAGAGGCTACACCTTC. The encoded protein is CASSSNRGRGYTF.

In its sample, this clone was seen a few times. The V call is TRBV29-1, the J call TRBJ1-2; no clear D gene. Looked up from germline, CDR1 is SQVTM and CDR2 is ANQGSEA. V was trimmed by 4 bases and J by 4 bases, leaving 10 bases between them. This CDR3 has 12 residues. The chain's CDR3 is CSVVFTIYGYTF. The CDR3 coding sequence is TGCAGCGTTGTTTTCACCATCTATGGCTACACCTTC.

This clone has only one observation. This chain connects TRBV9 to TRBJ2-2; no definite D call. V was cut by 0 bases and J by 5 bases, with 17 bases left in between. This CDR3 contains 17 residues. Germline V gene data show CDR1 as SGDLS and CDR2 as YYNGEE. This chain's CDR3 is CASSVGGSAAPTGELFF. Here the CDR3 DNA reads TGTGCCAGCAGCGTAGGGGGTTCGGCAGCCCCAACCGGGGAGCTGTTTTTT. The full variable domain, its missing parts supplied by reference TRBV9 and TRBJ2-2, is DSGVTQTPKHLITATGQRVTLRCSPRSGDLSVYWYQQSLDQGLQFLIQYYNGEERAKGNILERFSAQQFPDLHSELNLSSLELGDSALYFCASSVGGSAAPTGELFFGEGSRLTVL.

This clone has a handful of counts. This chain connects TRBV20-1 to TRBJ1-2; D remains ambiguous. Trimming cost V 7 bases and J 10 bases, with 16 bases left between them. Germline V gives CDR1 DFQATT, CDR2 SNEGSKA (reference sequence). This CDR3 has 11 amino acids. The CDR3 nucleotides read TGCAGTGAAGGTTTGGGGAAAATCTACACCTTC. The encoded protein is CSEGLGKIYTF.

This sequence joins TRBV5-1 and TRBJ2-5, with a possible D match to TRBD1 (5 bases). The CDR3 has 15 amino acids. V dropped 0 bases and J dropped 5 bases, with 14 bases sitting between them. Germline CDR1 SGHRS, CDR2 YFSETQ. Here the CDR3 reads CASSLAIQGRETQYF. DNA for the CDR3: TGCGCCAGCAGCTTGGCGATCCAGGGTAGGGAGACCCAGTACTTC.

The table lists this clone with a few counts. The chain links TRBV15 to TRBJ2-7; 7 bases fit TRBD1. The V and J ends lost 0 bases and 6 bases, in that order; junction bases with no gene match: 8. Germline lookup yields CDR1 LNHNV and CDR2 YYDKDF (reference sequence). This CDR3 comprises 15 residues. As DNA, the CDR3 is TGTGCCACCAGCAGAGATTTAGGACAGGTTGGCGAGCAGTACTTC. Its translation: CATSRDLGQVGEQYF. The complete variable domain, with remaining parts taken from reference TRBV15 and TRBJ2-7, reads DAMVIQNPRYQVTQFGKPVTLSCSQTLNHNVMYWYQQKSSQAPKLLFHYYDKDFNNEADTPDNFQSRRPNTSFCFLDIRSPGLGDTAMYLCATSRDLGQVGEQYFGPGTRLTVT.

CDR3 nucleotides: TGTGCCAGCGGGATTCTAGGGGATCAGCCCCAGCATTTT. Its protein product is CASGILGDQPQHF. The V and J genes are TRBV7-2 and TRBJ1-5; D perhaps matches TRBD1 (5 bases). The CDR3 has 13 residues. The V and J ends lost 8 bases and 5 bases respectively, with 13 bases between them. CDR1 is SGHTA and CDR2 is FQGNSA in the germline V gene.

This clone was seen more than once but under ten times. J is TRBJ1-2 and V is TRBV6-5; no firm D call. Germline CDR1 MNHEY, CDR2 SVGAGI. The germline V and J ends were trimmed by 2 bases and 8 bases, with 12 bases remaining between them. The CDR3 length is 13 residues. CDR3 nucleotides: TGTGCCAGCAGTTACGACTCATGGCGGGGCTACACCTTC. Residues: CASSYDSWRGYTF.

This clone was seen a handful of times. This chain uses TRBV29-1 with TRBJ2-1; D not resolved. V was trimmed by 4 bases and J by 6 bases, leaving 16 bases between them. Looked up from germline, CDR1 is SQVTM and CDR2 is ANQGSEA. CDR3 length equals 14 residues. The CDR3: CSVAERINSNEQFF. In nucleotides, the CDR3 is TGCAGCGTTGCCGAAAGAATAAACAGCAATGAGCAGTTCTTC.

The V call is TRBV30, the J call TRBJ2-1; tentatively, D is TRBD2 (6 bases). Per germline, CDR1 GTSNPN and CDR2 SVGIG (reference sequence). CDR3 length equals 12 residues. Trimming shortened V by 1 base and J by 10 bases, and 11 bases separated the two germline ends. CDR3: CAWSGGEVEQFF. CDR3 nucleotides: TGTGCCTGGAGTGGGGGGGAGGTGGAGCAGTTCTTC.